This T cell receptor (beta chain) was documented in a study of T cells in localized non-small cell lung cancer. Data came from immunoSEQ multiplex PCR; TCRdb stores just in-frame clones and leaves some out. The table has over 55,000 clones, 90% seen once. CDR1 and CDR2 from the germline V gene are MNHNY and SVGAGI (reference sequence). Trimming removed 3 bases at V and 5 bases at J, with 10 bases between. There are 13 residues in the CDR3. Broader study findings: Uninvolved adjacent lung had higher T cell clonality than tumor and all other tissues.

Remarks on this clone: Its specificity is not known.

The gene calls are TRBV6-6 and TRBJ1-1; D uncertain. The source is a woman between 35 and 75 years old with stage I lung adenocarcinoma. The sequenced sample was peripheral blood, obtained before any cancer treatment. The CDR3 is CASSYGVRTEAFF. CDR3 sequence (DNA): TGTGCCAGCAGTTATGGGGTGAGGACTGAAGCTTTCTTT.